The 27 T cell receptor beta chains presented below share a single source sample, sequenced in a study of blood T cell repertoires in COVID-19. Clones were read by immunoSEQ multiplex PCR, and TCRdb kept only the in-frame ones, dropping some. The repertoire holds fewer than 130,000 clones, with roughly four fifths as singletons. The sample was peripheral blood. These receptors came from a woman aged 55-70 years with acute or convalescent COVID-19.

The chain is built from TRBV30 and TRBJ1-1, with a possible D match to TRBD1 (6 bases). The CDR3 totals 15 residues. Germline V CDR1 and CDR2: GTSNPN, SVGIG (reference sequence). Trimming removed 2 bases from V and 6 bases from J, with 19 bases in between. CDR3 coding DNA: TGTGCCTGGAGTCGGCGGTACAGGGAACGGCCTGAAGCTTTCTTT. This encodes CAWSRRYRERPEAFF.

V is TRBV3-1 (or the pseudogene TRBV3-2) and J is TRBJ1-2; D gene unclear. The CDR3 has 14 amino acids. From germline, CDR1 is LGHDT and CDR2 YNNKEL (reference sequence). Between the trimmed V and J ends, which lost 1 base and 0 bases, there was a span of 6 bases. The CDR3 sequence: CASSQGRTNYGYTF. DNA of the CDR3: TGTGCCAGCAGCCAAGGGCGGACTAACTATGGCTACACCTTC.

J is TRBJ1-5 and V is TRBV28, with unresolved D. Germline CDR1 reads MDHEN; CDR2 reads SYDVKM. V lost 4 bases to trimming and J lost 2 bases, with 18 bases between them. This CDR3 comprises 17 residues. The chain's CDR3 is CASSYTVFGVGNQPQHF. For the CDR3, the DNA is TGTGCCAGCAGTTATACAGTATTCGGGGTGGGCAATCAGCCCCAGCATTTT.

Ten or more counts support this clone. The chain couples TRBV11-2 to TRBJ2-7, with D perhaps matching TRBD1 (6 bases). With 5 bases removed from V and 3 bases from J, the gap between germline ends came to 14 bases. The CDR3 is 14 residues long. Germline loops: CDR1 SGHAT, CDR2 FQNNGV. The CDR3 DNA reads TGTGCCAGCAGCCCCCTCCGGACAGTCTACGAGCAGTACTTC. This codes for CASSPLRTVYEQYF.

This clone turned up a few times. DNA for the CDR3: TGTGCCAGCAGCATCTCTAGCGGGGGTATAGAGACCCAGTACTTC. This encodes CASSISSGGIETQYF. This chain uses TRBV6-5 with TRBJ2-5; 10 nucleotides line up with TRBD2. V trimming: 6 bases; J trimming: 4 bases; junction bases outside the gene matches: 8. The CDR3 has 15 residues. Germline assignment: CDR1 MNHEY and CDR2 SVGAGI.

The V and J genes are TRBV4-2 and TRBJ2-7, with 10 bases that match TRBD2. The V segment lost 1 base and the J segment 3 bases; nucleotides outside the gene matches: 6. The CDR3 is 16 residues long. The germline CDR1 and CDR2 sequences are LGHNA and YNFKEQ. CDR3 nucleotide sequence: TGTGCCAGCAGCCAAGGGGGGACTAGCGAAGTCTACGAGCAGTACTTC. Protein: CASSQGGTSEVYEQYF.

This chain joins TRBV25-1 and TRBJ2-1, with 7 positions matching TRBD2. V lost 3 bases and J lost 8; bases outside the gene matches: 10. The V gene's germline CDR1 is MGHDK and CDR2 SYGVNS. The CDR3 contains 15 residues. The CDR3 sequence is CASSDQRGLSHEQFF. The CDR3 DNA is TGTGCCAGCAGTGATCAGCGGGGACTCTCCCATGAGCAGTTCTTC.

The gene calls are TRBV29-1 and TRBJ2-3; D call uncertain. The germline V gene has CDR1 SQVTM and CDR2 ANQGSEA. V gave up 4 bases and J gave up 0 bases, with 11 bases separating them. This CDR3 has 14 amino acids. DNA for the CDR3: TGCAGCGTTGTTTCGGAGAGAAGCACAGATACGCAGTATTTT. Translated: CSVVSERSTDTQYF.

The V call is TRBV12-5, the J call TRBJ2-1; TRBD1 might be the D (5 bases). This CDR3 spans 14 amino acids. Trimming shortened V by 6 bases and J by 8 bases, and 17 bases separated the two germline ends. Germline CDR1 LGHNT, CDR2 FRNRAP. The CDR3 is CASGNTGSGDEQFF. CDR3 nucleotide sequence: TGTGCTAGTGGCAACACAGGTTCCGGAGATGAGCAGTTCTTC.

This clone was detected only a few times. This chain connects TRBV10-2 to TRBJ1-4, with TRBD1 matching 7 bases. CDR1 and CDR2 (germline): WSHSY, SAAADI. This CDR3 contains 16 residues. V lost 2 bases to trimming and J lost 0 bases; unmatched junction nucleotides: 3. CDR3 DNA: TGCGCCAGCAGTGAGCGGGGACAGCCAACTAATGAAAAACTGTTTTTT. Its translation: CASSERGQPTNEKLFF.

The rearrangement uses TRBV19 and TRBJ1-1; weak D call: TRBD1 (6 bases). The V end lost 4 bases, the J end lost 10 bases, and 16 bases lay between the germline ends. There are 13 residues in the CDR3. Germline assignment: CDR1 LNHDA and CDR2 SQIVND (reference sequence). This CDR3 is CASSTKPGASAFF. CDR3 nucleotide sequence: TGTGCCAGTAGTACCAAACCAGGGGCTTCAGCTTTCTTT. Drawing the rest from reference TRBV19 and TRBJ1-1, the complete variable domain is DGGITQSPKYLFRKEGQNVTLSCEQNLNHDAMYWYRQDPGQGLRLIYYSQIVNDFQKGDIAEGYSVSREKKESFPLTVTSAQKNPTAFYLCASSTKPGASAFFGQGTRLTVV.

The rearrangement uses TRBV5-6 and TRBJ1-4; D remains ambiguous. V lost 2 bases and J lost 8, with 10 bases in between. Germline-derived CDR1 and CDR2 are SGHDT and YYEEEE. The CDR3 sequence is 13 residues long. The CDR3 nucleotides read TGTGCCAGCAGCTTCCCCGATCGGGAAAAACTGTTTTTT. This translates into CASSFPDREKLFF.

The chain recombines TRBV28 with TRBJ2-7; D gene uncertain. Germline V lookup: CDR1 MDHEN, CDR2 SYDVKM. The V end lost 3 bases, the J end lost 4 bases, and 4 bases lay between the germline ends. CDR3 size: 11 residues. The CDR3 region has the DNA TGTGCCAGCAGTTTTCTGTACGAGCAGTACTTC. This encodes CASSFLYEQYF.

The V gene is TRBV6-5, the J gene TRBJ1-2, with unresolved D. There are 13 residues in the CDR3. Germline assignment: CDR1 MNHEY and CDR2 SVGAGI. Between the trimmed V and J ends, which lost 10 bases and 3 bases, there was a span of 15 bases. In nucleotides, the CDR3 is TGTGCCACCTCCGGGGTAGGGTACTATGGCTACACCTTC. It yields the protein CATSGVGYYGYTF.

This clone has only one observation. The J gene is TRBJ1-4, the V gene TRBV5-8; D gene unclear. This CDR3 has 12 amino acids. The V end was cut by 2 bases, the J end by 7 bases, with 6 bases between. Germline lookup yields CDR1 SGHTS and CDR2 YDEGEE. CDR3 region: CASSLKREKLFF. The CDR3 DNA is TGTGCCAGCAGCTTAAAGCGTGAAAAACTGTTTTTT.

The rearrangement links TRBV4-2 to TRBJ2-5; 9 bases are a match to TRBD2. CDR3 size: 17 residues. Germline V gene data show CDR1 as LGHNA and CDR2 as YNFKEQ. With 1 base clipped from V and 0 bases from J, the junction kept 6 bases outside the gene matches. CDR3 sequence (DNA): TGTGCCAGCAGCCAAGGGATTAGCGGGGGAGACCAAGAGACCCAGTACTTC. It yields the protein CASSQGISGGDQETQYF.

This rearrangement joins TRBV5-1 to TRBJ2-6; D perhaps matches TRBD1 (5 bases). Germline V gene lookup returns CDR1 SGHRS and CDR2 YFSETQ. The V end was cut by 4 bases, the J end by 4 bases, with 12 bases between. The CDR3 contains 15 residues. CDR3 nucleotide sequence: TGCGCCAGCAGCGATTCAGGGATCGGGGCCAACGTCCTGACTTTC. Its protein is CASSDSGIGANVLTF.

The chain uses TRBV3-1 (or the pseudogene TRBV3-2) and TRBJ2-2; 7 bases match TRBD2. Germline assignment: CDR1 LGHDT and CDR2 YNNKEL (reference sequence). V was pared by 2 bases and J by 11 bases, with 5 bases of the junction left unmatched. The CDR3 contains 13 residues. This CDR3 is CASSQLAVVELFF. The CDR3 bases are TGTGCCAGCAGCCAACTAGCGGTAGTTGAGCTGTTTTTT.

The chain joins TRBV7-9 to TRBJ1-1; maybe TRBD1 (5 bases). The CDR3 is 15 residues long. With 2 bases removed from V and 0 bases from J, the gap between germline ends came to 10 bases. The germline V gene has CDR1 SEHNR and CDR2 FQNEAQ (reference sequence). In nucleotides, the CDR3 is TGTGCCAGCAGCTTATTTGCAGGGATGAACACTGAAGCTTTCTTT. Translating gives CASSLFAGMNTEAFF.

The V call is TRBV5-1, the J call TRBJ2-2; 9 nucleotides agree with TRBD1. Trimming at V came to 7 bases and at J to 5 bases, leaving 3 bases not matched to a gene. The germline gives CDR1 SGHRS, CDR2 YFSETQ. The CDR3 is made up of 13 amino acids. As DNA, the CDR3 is TGCGCCAGCGGGACAGGGAGAACCGGGGAGCTGTTTTTT. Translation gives CASGTGRTGELFF.

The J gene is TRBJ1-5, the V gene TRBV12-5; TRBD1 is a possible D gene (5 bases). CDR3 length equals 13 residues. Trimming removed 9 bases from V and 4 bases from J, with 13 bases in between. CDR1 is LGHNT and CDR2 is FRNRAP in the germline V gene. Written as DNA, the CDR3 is TGTGCTAGCTCCGGGGGTCCGAATCAGCCCCAGCATTTT. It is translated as CASSGGPNQPQHF.

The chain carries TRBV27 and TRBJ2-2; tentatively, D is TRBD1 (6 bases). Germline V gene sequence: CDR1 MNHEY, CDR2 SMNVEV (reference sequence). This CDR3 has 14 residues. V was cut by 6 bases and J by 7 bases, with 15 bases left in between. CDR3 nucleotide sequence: TGTGCCAGCAGCTTGCTGGGGGCGGTCGGGGAGCTGTTTTTT. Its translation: CASSLLGAVGELFF.

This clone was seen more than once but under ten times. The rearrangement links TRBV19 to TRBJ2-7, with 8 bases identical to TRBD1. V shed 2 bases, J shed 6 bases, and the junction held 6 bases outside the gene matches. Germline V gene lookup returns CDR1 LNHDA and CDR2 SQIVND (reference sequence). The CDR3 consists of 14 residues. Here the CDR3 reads CASSIRQGRPEQYF. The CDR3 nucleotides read TGTGCCAGTAGTATACGACAGGGGAGGCCCGAGCAGTACTTC. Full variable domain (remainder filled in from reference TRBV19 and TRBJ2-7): DGGITQSPKYLFRKEGQNVTLSCEQNLNHDAMYWYRQDPGQGLRLIYYSQIVNDFQKGDIAEGYSVSREKKESFPLTVTSAQKNPTAFYLCASSIRQGRPEQYFGPGTRLTVT.

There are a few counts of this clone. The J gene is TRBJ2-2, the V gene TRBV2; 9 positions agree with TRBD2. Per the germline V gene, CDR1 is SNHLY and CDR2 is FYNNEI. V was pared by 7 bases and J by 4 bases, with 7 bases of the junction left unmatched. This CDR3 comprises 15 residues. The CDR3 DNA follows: TGTGCCAGCACCCAAAGGACTAGCGTCACCGGGGAGCTGTTTTTT. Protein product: CASTQRTSVTGELFF.

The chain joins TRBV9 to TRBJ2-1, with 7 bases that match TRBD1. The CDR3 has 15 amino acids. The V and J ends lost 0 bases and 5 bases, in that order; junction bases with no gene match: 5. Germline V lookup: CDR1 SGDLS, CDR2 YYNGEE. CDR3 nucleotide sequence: TGTGCCAGCAGCGTAGGACAGGGTCGTAACAATGAGCAGTTCTTC. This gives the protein CASSVGQGRNNEQFF.

The CDR3 is CASRDRVDEKLFF. The CDR3 DNA sequence: TGTGCCAGCAGAGACAGGGTAGATGAAAAACTGTTTTTT. This chain links TRBV6-5 with TRBJ1-4; 7 bases align to TRBD1. Per germline, CDR1 MNHEY and CDR2 SVGAGI. The CDR3 has 13 residues. V shed 6 bases and J 6 bases; nucleotides not matched to a gene: 4.

The CDR3 loop reads CAWSQNPLGDTGNQPQHF. CDR3 sequence (DNA): TGTGCCTGGAGTCAAAATCCTCTGGGGGACACAGGCAATCAGCCCCAGCATTTT. The V gene is TRBV30, the J gene TRBJ1-5; D is perhaps TRBD1 (6 bases). Germline CDR1 reads GTSNPN; CDR2 reads SVGIG (reference sequence). This CDR3 is 18 amino acids long. V shed 2 bases and J shed 2 bases, with 22 bases lying between them. Drawing the rest from reference TRBV30 and TRBJ1-5, the complete variable domain is SQTIHQWPATLVQPVGSPLSLECTVEGTSNPNLYWYRQAAGRGLQLLFYSVGIGQISSEVPQNLSASRPQDRQFILSSKKLLLSDSGFYLCAWSQNPLGDTGNQPQHFGDGTRLSIL.